Below, 6 T cell receptor beta chains from the same sample are listed, as sequenced in a study of T-cell reconstitution after alpha-beta-depleted transplantation in children. Overall study findings and caveats: Fresh T-cell production supplied most of the T-cell counts and diversity seen one year after transplant.

Antigens of these TCRs are unknown. The TCRbeta library incorporated unique molecular identifiers. TCRdb reprocessed the PCR reads with MiXCR, giving one entry per CDR3 protein. The sample contains fewer than 350,000 distinct CDR3 sequences, over 7% of which appear only once. Sample: peripheral blood, taken 360 days after TCRalphabeta/CD19-depleted stem cell transplant. The receptor set was obtained from a female patient aged 2-10 years who had a stem cell transplant for Fanconi anemia, so the T cells may come from the graft donor.

This clonotype has more than one count but fewer than ten. The chain recombines TRBV5-8 with TRBJ1-5, with 8 bases matching TRBD1. The CDR3 is made up of 17 amino acids. Germline CDR1 is SGHTS and CDR2 is YDEGEE. With 0 bases clipped from V and 2 bases from J, the junction kept 7 bases outside the gene matches. Here the CDR3 reads CASSLEQGVWGNQPQHF. DNA for the CDR3: TGTGCCAGCAGCTTGGAACAGGGGGTATGGGGCAATCAGCCCCAGCATTTT.

This chain uses TRBV14 with TRBJ1-1, with D hard to call. V was trimmed by 1 base and J by 3 bases, leaving 9 bases between them. The CDR3 runs 14 residues. Germline V gene data show CDR1 as SGHDN and CDR2 as FVKESK. CDR3 loop: CASSQGALYTEAFF. DNA of the CDR3: TGTGCCAGCAGCCAAGGGGCGCTATACACTGAAGCTTTCTTT.

This clonotype occurred many times. V usage is TRBV5-6 and J usage is TRBJ1-5; the D is unclear. This CDR3 has 14 residues. CDR1 SGHDT and CDR2 YYEEEE come from the germline V gene. V lost 1 base to trimming and J lost 6 bases, with 11 bases between them. The CDR3 DNA reads as TGTGCCAGCAGCTTGTACAGAACCCCTCAGCCCCAGCATTTT. This sequence encodes CASSLYRTPQPQHF.

This clonotype was counted a few times. This chain connects TRBV2 to TRBJ2-1, with 10 positions matching TRBD1. V was pared by 6 bases and J by 2 bases, with 10 bases of the junction left unmatched. The CDR3 loop spans 17 amino acids. The germline V gene encodes CDR1 SNHLY and CDR2 FYNNEI. CDR3 sequence: CASRSDRGISTYNEQFF. The DNA of the CDR3 is TGTGCCAGCAGGTCGGACAGGGGGATTAGCACCTACAATGAGCAGTTCTTC.

The table lists this clonotype with many counts. This chain connects TRBV11-1 to TRBJ2-3; D is possibly TRBD2 (6 bases). The CDR3 sequence is 16 residues long. V lost 4 bases and J lost 0, with 14 bases in between. The germline V gene encodes CDR1 SGHAT and CDR2 FQDESV (reference sequence). The CDR3 DNA reads TGTGCCAGCAGCTCGATAGCGGTTCCTAGCACAGATACGCAGTATTTT. Residues: CASSSIAVPSTDTQYF.

In its sample, this clonotype was seen many times. This chain links TRBV20-1 with TRBJ1-2; D is unclear. CDR1 and CDR2 (germline): DFQATT, SNEGSKA (reference sequence). The V end was cut by 1 base, the J end by 4 bases, with 10 bases between. The CDR3 has 13 amino acids. The CDR3 reads CSARGWQLYGYTF. The CDR3 DNA is TGCAGTGCTAGAGGTTGGCAGCTCTATGGCTACACCTTC.